The rows below give T cell receptor beta chains drawn from one sample of a study of T cell responses to AZD1222 COVID-19 vaccine. Data came from immunoSEQ multiplex PCR; TCRdb stores just in-frame clones and leaves some out. Here the sample spans about 85,000 clones, about 85% being singletons. This specimen was peripheral blood, taken 28 days after the second AZD1222 dose. The source is an adult who received the AZD1222 COVID-19 vaccine. CDR3s include the opening cysteine and the closing phenylalanine or tryptophan. Fields, in order: CDR3 DNA, CDR3 protein, D gene, V gene, J gene, clone size. D genes are given only for firm matches. Not all rows give a size; the values are once, few, many and, for expanded clones, a class.

CDR3 DNA: TGTGCCAGCAGCCCACCCGTCAAAAATGAGCAGTTCTTC
CDR3 protein: CASSPPVKNEQFF
D gene: -
V gene: TRBV11-1
J gene: TRBJ2-1
clone size: -

CDR3 DNA: TGCGCCAGCAGCGCTGTCGGGGGCGCCCGGGCCAACGTCCTGACTTTC
CDR3 protein: CASSAVGGARANVLTF
D gene: -
V gene: TRBV5-1
J gene: TRBJ2-6
clone size: -

CDR3 DNA: TGTGCCACCTCCTCCGGGACAGTACAAGAGACCCAGTACTTC
CDR3 protein: CATSSGTVQETQYF
D gene: TRBD1
V gene: TRBV5-6
J gene: TRBJ2-5
clone size: -

CDR3 DNA: TGTGCCAGTACCTTCACACAGGTGGGCACTGAAGCTTTCTTT
CDR3 protein: CASTFTQVGTEAFF
D gene: -
V gene: TRBV19
J gene: TRBJ1-1
clone size: -

CDR3 DNA: TGTGCCAGCAGCCGAATCGGACAGGGGGGCGATACCGGGGAGCTGTTTTTT
CDR3 protein: CASSRIGQGGDTGELFF
D gene: TRBD1
V gene: TRBV5-6
J gene: TRBJ2-2
clone size: -

CDR3 DNA: TGTGCCAGCAGCTCCCAGGGCACTGAAGCTTTCTTT
CDR3 protein: CASSSQGTEAFF
D gene: -
V gene: TRBV7-2
J gene: TRBJ1-1
clone size: few

CDR3 DNA: TGTGCCAGCAGCGTAGAGGCAGGGATCTCCTACGAGCAGTACTTC
CDR3 protein: CASSVEAGISYEQYF
D gene: -
V gene: TRBV9
J gene: TRBJ2-7
clone size: -

CDR3 DNA: TGTGCCAGCAGTTTTGAGGGGGCTAATTCACCCCTCCACTTT
CDR3 protein: CASSFEGANSPLHF
D gene: TRBD1
V gene: TRBV27
J gene: TRBJ1-6
clone size: -

CDR3 DNA: TGTGCCATCAGGGACGGAGGAAATTCACCCCTCCACTTT
CDR3 protein: CAIRDGGNSPLHF
D gene: -
V gene: TRBV10-3
J gene: TRBJ1-6
clone size: -

CDR3 DNA: TGTGCCAGCAGCCAAGATTACTGGAACGAGCAGTACTTC
CDR3 protein: CASSQDYWNEQYF
D gene: -
V gene: TRBV4-2
J gene: TRBJ2-7
clone size: -

CDR3 DNA: TGTGCCAGCAGTGAAACCAGCCTCGGGACCCAGTACTTC
CDR3 protein: CASSETSLGTQYF
D gene: -
V gene: TRBV6-1
J gene: TRBJ2-5
clone size: -

CDR3 DNA: TGTGCCACCAGTGATTCAAGGCCAGCGCTCCACTCCTACAATGAGCAGTTCTTC
CDR3 protein: CATSDSRPALHSYNEQFF
D gene: -
V gene: TRBV24-1
J gene: TRBJ2-1
clone size: -

CDR3 DNA: TGTGCCAGCAGGCGAGCACCGGTGGGGAACACTGAAGCTTTCTTT
CDR3 protein: CASRRAPVGNTEAFF
D gene: -
V gene: TRBV2
J gene: TRBJ1-1
clone size: -

CDR3 DNA: TGTGCCAGCAGCGAGGATTGGGACCCGAAAAACATTCAGTACTTC
CDR3 protein: CASSEDWDPKNIQYF
D gene: -
V gene: TRBV7-2
J gene: TRBJ2-4
clone size: -

CDR3 DNA: TGCAGCGTCCTTTTTATGAACACTGAAGCTTTCTTT
CDR3 protein: CSVLFMNTEAFF
D gene: -
V gene: TRBV29-1
J gene: TRBJ1-1
clone size: -

CDR3 DNA: TGTGCCAGCAGCTTAAAGGGGGGCAGCTCCTACGAGCAGTACTTC
CDR3 protein: CASSLKGGSSYEQYF
D gene: -
V gene: TRBV7-8
J gene: TRBJ2-7
clone size: -

CDR3 DNA: TGTGCCAGCTCCTCGCACAACACCGGGGAGCTGTTTTTT
CDR3 protein: CASSSHNTGELFF
D gene: -
V gene: TRBV2
J gene: TRBJ2-2
clone size: -

CDR3 DNA: TGCGCCAGCAGCTTTGGTTGGGGGGACACTGAAGCTTTCTTT
CDR3 protein: CASSFGWGDTEAFF
D gene: -
V gene: TRBV5-1
J gene: TRBJ1-1
clone size: -

CDR3 DNA: TGTGCCAGCAGCAACCGTCAGGGGGCTAGGACCGGGGAGCTGTTTTTT
CDR3 protein: CASSNRQGARTGELFF
D gene: TRBD1
V gene: TRBV7-3
J gene: TRBJ2-2
clone size: -

CDR3 DNA: TGTGCCAGCAGCTTAGGGGGACCTAGAATACCTGGCTACACCTTC
CDR3 protein: CASSLGGPRIPGYTF
D gene: -
V gene: TRBV11-2
J gene: TRBJ1-2
clone size: few

CDR3 DNA: TGTGCCAGCAGTCCCCCGGGACAACGTAATGAAAAACTGTTTTTT
CDR3 protein: CASSPPGQRNEKLFF
D gene: -
V gene: TRBV27
J gene: TRBJ1-4
clone size: once

CDR3 DNA: TGTGCCAGCTCACCACCGGCCCTAGCGCACTACGAGCAGTACTTC
CDR3 protein: CASSPPALAHYEQYF
D gene: -
V gene: TRBV18
J gene: TRBJ2-7
clone size: -

CDR3 DNA: TGTGCCAGCAGTTTACTGGTCGGCGAGCAGTTCTTC
CDR3 protein: CASSLLVGEQFF
D gene: -
V gene: TRBV28
J gene: TRBJ2-1
clone size: -

CDR3 DNA: TGCGCCAGCCGGGGTAGCGGGAGGGAAGAGACCCAGTACTTC
CDR3 protein: CASRGSGREETQYF
D gene: TRBD2
V gene: TRBV5-1
J gene: TRBJ2-5
clone size: -

CDR3 DNA: TGTGCCATCAGTGAGTCGAACCTGGGCGGATCTGGAAACACCATATATTTT
CDR3 protein: CAISESNLGGSGNTIYF
D gene: -
V gene: TRBV10-3
J gene: TRBJ1-3
clone size: -

CDR3 DNA: TGTGCCAGCAGCCCCGCTACGCGCCAAGAGACCCAGTACTTC
CDR3 protein: CASSPATRQETQYF
D gene: -
V gene: TRBV5-4
J gene: TRBJ2-5
clone size: -

CDR3 DNA: TGTGCCAGCAGCGCCTCGAGCGGGGGGAAAAGCGAGCAGTACTTC
CDR3 protein: CASSASSGGKSEQYF
D gene: TRBD2
V gene: TRBV11-3
J gene: TRBJ2-7
clone size: -

CDR3 DNA: TGTGCCAGCACGGAAAGCCCGGGACAGACGTTGTATGGCTACACCTTC
CDR3 protein: CASTESPGQTLYGYTF
D gene: TRBD1
V gene: TRBV2
J gene: TRBJ1-2
clone size: -